Listed here are 20 T cell receptor beta chains from one sample, sequenced in a study of blood T cell repertoires in COVID-19. Profiled with immunoSEQ multiplex PCR; TCRdb holds only in-frame clones, not every one. The repertoire holds some 400,000 clones, with more than 75% as singletons. Material for sequencing was peripheral blood. The receptors were gathered from a woman aged 25-40 years with COVID-19, enrolled during active disease.

The DNA for the CDR3 is TGTGCCTGGAGTGTACGGGACAGGGGTTGGACCCAGTACTTC. Encoded protein: CAWSVRDRGWTQYF. The chain links TRBV30 to TRBJ2-5, with 10 nucleotides matching TRBD1. CDR3 length: 14 amino acids. The germline gives CDR1 GTSNPN, CDR2 SVGIG (reference sequence). V shed 0 bases and J 7 bases; nucleotides not matched to a gene: 5.

This clone was seen repeatedly, ten times or more. The chain carries TRBV7-9 and TRBJ1-4; maybe TRBD1 (5 bases). The ends were cut back, 5 bases at V and 5 bases at J, with 15 bases in the middle. From germline, CDR1 is SEHNR and CDR2 FQNEAQ (reference sequence). CDR3 length equals 15 residues. The CDR3 DNA reads TGTGCCAGCAGCGGACCGGGACTGCTCAATGAAAAACTGTTTTTT. Translation gives CASSGPGLLNEKLFF.

V usage is TRBV27 and J usage is TRBJ2-7, with 9 bases identical to TRBD2. The V and J ends lost 3 bases and 5 bases, in that order; junction bases with no gene match: 8. The CDR3 totals 15 residues. Germline V gives CDR1 MNHEY, CDR2 SMNVEV (reference sequence). Here the CDR3 DNA reads TGTGCCAGCAGTTTGGGCGCGGGAGGGGGCCACGAGCAGTACTTC. Translation: CASSLGAGGGHEQYF.

The J gene is TRBJ2-2, the V gene TRBV27; D remains ambiguous. V was cut by 0 bases and J by 5 bases, with 4 bases left in between. Germline loops: CDR1 MNHEY, CDR2 SMNVEV (reference sequence). This CDR3 is 13 amino acids long. DNA of the CDR3: TGTGCCAGCAGTTTATCGCGGACCGGGGAGCTGTTTTTT. Its translation: CASSLSRTGELFF.

The rearrangement joins TRBV6-5 to TRBJ1-1; the D gene is possibly TRBD1 (6 bases). Germline V gives CDR1 MNHEY, CDR2 SVGAGI. The V end was cut by 6 bases, the J end by 0 bases, with 11 bases between. There are 14 residues in the CDR3. The CDR3 loop is CASSRTGLNTEAFF. DNA for the CDR3: TGTGCCAGCAGCAGAACAGGGCTGAACACTGAAGCTTTCTTT.

The V call is TRBV4-3, the J call TRBJ1-4; D is perhaps TRBD1 (6 bases). The germline V gene encodes CDR1 LGHNA and CDR2 YSLEER. V lost 3 bases to trimming and J lost 4 bases, with 12 bases between them. This CDR3 comprises 15 residues. The CDR3 protein is CASSQGDKFNEKLFF. The CDR3 bases are TGCGCCAGCAGCCAGGGGGACAAGTTTAATGAAAAACTGTTTTTT.

V and J are TRBV7-9 and TRBJ1-4; no clear D gene. V was clipped by 1 base and J by 7 bases, with 7 bases between them. The CDR3 runs 13 residues. CDR1 is SEHNR and CDR2 is FQNEAQ in the germline V gene (reference sequence). The CDR3 DNA reads as TGTGCCAGCAGCTTAGGGAGAGGTGAAAAACTGTTTTTT. Residues: CASSLGRGEKLFF.

The chain is built from TRBV18 and TRBJ2-3; the D gene is possibly TRBD1 (6 bases). Germline lookup yields CDR1 KGHSH and CDR2 LQKENI. Trimming cost V 4 bases and J 4 bases, with 24 bases left between them. This CDR3 has 18 amino acids. Here the CDR3 reads CASSLSAVGAIVSDTQYF. CDR3 in DNA: TGTGCCAGCTCACTATCGGCCGTGGGGGCTATAGTCTCAGATACGCAGTATTTT.

This clone was recorded only once. The genes are TRBV28 and TRBJ2-7, with 8 bases lining up with TRBD2. This CDR3 region has 15 residues. Germline V CDR1 and CDR2: MDHEN, SYDVKM. J was trimmed by 3 bases and V by 6 bases; bases with no gene match: 10. The CDR3 loop reads CASSLVLAALYEQYF. Here the CDR3 DNA reads TGTGCCAGCAGCCTCGTACTAGCGGCCCTCTACGAGCAGTACTTC.

The V gene is TRBV5-1, the J gene TRBJ2-1, with a weak D call TRBD2 (5 bases). The CDR3 extends over 15 amino acids. The V end lost 0 bases, the J end lost 3 bases, and 10 bases lay between the germline ends. Germline CDR1 reads SGHRS; CDR2 reads YFSETQ. The DNA of the CDR3 is TGCGCCAGCAGCTTGGGTGGGAGCAACTACAATGAGCAGTTCTTC. As protein: CASSLGGSNYNEQFF.

The rearrangement uses TRBV4-3 and TRBJ1-6; D unresolved. V was cut by 0 bases and J by 6 bases, with 6 bases left in between. The CDR3 has 14 amino acids. Germline V lookup: CDR1 LGHNA, CDR2 YSLEER. The CDR3 DNA follows: TGCGCCAGCAGCCAAGATGTGGCTAATTCACCCCTCCACTTT. Its protein is CASSQDVANSPLHF.

The rearrangement uses TRBV10-3 and TRBJ1-2; 8 positions match TRBD1. This CDR3 spans 13 amino acids. V shed 6 bases and J 1 base; nucleotides not matched to a gene: 1. Germline loops: CDR1 ENHRY, CDR2 SYGVKD. CDR3 residues: CAISGQGNYGYTF. CDR3 nucleotides: TGTGCCATCAGCGGACAGGGTAACTATGGCTACACCTTC.

The chain recombines TRBV28 with TRBJ2-3, with no clear D. Per germline, CDR1 MDHEN and CDR2 SYDVKM. V lost 3 bases and J lost 0, with 10 bases in between. This CDR3 is built from 15 residues. This chain's CDR3 is CASSFGQTSTDTQYF. Written as DNA, the CDR3 is TGTGCCAGCAGTTTTGGGCAGACGAGCACAGATACGCAGTATTTT.

V usage is TRBV5-8 and J usage is TRBJ2-7, with a possible D match to TRBD1 (5 bases). Germline values: CDR1 SGHTS, CDR2 YDEGEE. V gave up 4 bases and J gave up 5 bases, with 16 bases separating them. The CDR3 runs to 14 residues. The CDR3 nucleotides read TGTGCCAGCAGCCCGGAGAAGGGGTCCGACGAGCAGTACTTC. Protein product: CASSPEKGSDEQYF. Full variable domain (missing parts from reference TRBV5-8 and TRBJ2-7): EAGVTQSPTHLIKTRGQQATLRCSPISGHTSVYWYQQALGLGLQFLLWYDEGEERNRGNFPPRFSGRQFPNYSSELNVNALELEDSALYLCASSPEKGSDEQYFGPGTRLTVT.

By sample fraction, this clone is medium-sized (0.01 to 0.1%). The V call is TRBV19, the J call TRBJ2-1, with 8 bases lining up with TRBD2. With V trimmed by 6 bases and J by 4 bases, 8 bases remained unmatched. This CDR3 is built from 15 residues. Germline assignment: CDR1 LNHDA and CDR2 SQIVND (reference sequence). CDR3 region: CASSISGISYNEQFF. The CDR3 bases are TGTGCCAGTAGCATTAGCGGGATTTCATACAATGAGCAGTTCTTC. The entire variable domain, with the rest obtained from reference TRBV19 and TRBJ2-1, is as follows: DGGITQSPKYLFRKEGQNVTLSCEQNLNHDAMYWYRQDPGQGLRLIYYSQIVNDFQKGDIAEGYSVSREKKESFPLTVTSAQKNPTAFYLCASSISGISYNEQFFGPGTRLTVL.

This chain joins TRBV11-2 and TRBJ2-5; D unresolved. Germline assignment: CDR1 SGHAT and CDR2 FQNNGV. The CDR3 extends over 14 amino acids. V was trimmed by 1 base and J by 2 bases, leaving 8 bases between them. The CDR3 sequence is CASSLGPQQETQYF. The DNA of the CDR3 is TGTGCCAGCAGCTTAGGTCCGCAGCAAGAGACCCAGTACTTC. Full variable domain (outside the CDR3, taken from reference TRBV11-2 and TRBJ2-5): EAGVAQSPRYKIIEKRQSVAFWCNPISGHATLYWYQQILGQGPKLLIQFQNNGVVDDSQLPKDRFSAERLKGVDSTLKIQPAKLEDSAVYLCASSLGPQQETQYFGPGTRLLVL.

This chain uses TRBV5-4 with TRBJ2-5; no clear D. Trimming shortened V by 2 bases and J by 1 base, and 9 bases separated the two germline ends. CDR1 and CDR2 (germline): SGHNT, YYREEE (reference sequence). The CDR3 runs to 14 residues. Here the CDR3 DNA reads TGTGCCAGCAGCTTATCGAGAGGCCAAGAGACCCAGTACTTC. Translating it yields CASSLSRGQETQYF. The full variable domain, its missing parts supplied by reference TRBV5-4 and TRBJ2-5, is ETGVTQSPTHLIKTRGQQVTLRCSSQSGHNTVSWYQQALGQGPQFIFQYYREEENGRGNFPPRFSGLQFPNYSSELNVNALELDDSALYLCASSLSRGQETQYFGPGTRLLVL.

Only one count was recorded for this clone. The genes are TRBV21-1 and TRBJ2-7; the table names TRBD2, a call not compared with the DNA. TRBV21-1 counts as a pseudogene. The CDR3 totals 15 residues. CDR3 bases: TGTGCCAGCAGCAATGGGACTAGCGCGGGCTACGAGCAGTACTTC. Protein sequence: CASSNGTSAGYEQYF.

This clone has just one count. This chain connects TRBV6-5 to TRBJ2-7, with a possible D match to TRBD1 (6 bases). Trimming took 6 bases from V and 5 from J, leaving 17 bases between them. This CDR3 comprises 14 residues. From germline, CDR1 is MNHEY and CDR2 SVGAGI. The CDR3: CASSRDTAVDEQYF. CDR3 nucleotides: TGTGCCAGCAGCCGGGACACGGCGGTGGACGAGCAGTACTTC.

V and J are TRBV4-1 and TRBJ2-4; D is uncertain. CDR1 MGHRA and CDR2 YSYEKL come from the germline V gene. V lost 0 bases and J lost 0, with 15 bases in between. The CDR3 consists of 18 residues. In DNA, the CDR3 is TGCGCCAGCAGCCAAGAGGCCCAAACGTCGTCAGCCAAAAACATTCAGTACTTC. Protein sequence: CASSQEAQTSSAKNIQYF.